The present T cell receptor beta chain was sequenced within a study of CD8+ T cells in alopecia areata. Study-wide results and limits: While patients received tofacitinib, many expanded lesional clones remained present in scalp and blood. Given one nonresponder, whether baseline CD8+ expansion relates to response remains uncertain. Mice showed clearer TCR sharing than patients did, a gap that was possibly HLA-related.

Noted treatment: oral pan-JAK inhibitor, 5-10 mg twice daily. Sorting of CD4+ and CD8+ T cells was performed on PBMCs. The V and J ends lost 7 bases and 10 bases respectively, with 10 bases between them. Germline V gives CDR1 MNHEY, CDR2 SVGAGI. The CDR3 contains 11 residues. Investigators isolated RNA and reverse transcribed it into cDNA to act as the sequencing template. The assay was immunoSEQ multiplex PCR, and TCRdb's table has in-frame clones only and misses some. Seen here are roughly 150,000 clones, 45% to 60% observed once, and the top ten hold roughly 15%. Comment on this clone: Antigen: not known.

This chain uses TRBV6-5 with TRBJ1-4; D unresolved. Sequencing used CD8+ T cells sorted from blood, obtained at week 4, from a patient treated with tofacitinib. The TCR was taken from a human donor with alopecia areata. The CDR3 DNA reads as TGTGCCAGCATGGCCGGCGGAAAACTGTTTTTT. It yields the protein CASMAGGKLFF.